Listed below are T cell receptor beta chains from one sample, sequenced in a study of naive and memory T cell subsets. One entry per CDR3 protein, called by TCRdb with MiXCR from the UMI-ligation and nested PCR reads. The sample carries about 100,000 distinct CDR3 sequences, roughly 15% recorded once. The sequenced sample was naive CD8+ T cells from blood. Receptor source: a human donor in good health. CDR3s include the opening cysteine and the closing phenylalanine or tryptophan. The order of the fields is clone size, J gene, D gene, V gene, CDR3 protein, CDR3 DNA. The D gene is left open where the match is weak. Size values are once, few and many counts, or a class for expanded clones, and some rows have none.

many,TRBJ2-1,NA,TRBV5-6,CASRGWNEQFF,TGTGCCTCCAGAGGGTGGAATGAGCAGTTCTTC
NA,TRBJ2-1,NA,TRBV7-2,CASSFGLRDNEQFF,TGTGCCAGCAGCTTCGGGCTCCGGGACAATGAGCAGTTCTTC
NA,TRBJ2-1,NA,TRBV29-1,CSVVPSSYNEQFF,TGCAGCGTTGTCCCATCCTCCTACAATGAGCAGTTCTTC
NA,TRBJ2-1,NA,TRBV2,CASRSQEYNEQFF,TGTGCCAGCAGGTCGCAAGAATACAATGAGCAGTTCTTC
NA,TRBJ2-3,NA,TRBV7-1,CASTWGSDTQYF,TGTGCCAGCACCTGGGGGTCAGATACGCAGTATTTT
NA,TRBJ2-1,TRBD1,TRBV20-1,CSARETGGSGAYNEQFF,TGCAGTGCTAGAGAGACAGGGGGTTCCGGAGCCTACAATGAGCAGTTCTTC
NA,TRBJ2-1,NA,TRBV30,CAWSVPDYTHNEQFF,TGTGCCTGGAGTGTACCCGACTATACCCACAATGAGCAGTTCTTC
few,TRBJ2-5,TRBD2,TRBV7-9,CASSDGTSGRQTQYF,TGTGCCAGCAGCGACGGGACTAGCGGGAGGCAGACCCAGTACTTC
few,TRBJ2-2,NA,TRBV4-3,CASSQDGLFGVAGELFF,TGCGCCAGCAGCCAAGATGGGTTGTTCGGGGTGGCCGGGGAGCTGTTTTTT
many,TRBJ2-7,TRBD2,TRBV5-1,CASSSRGLAGDSYEQYF,TGCGCCAGCAGTTCCCGGGGACTAGCGGGGGACTCCTACGAGCAGTACTTC
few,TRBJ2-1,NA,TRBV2,CASSVGEQFF,TGTGCCAGCTCGGTCGGGGAGCAGTTCTTC
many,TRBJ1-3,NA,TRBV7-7,CASSLVSRGNTIYF,TGTGCCAGCAGCTTAGTCTCCAGGGGTAACACCATATATTTT
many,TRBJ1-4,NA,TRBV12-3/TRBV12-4,CASSLSEKLFF,TGTGCCAGCAGTTTAAGTGAAAAACTGTTTTTT
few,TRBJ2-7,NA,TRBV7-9,CASSFSQTHEQYF,TGTGCCAGCAGCTTTAGCCAAACCCACGAGCAGTACTTC
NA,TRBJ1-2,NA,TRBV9,CASSGGRAGLDGYTF,TGTGCCAGCAGCGGAGGGAGGGCCGGGTTGGATGGCTACACCTTC
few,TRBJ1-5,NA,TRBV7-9,CASSGEEGNQPQHF,TGTGCCAGCAGCGGAGAGGAGGGCAATCAGCCCCAGCATTTT
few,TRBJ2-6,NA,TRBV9,CASSVGGANVLTF,TGTGCCAGCAGCGTAGGCGGGGCCAACGTCCTGACTTTC
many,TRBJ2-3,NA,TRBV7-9,CASSLGLGTDTQYF,TGTGCCAGCAGCTTAGGTCTTGGAACAGATACGCAGTATTTT
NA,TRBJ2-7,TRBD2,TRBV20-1,CSARVVATSGYEQYF,TGCAGTGCTAGAGTAGTCGCCACTAGCGGCTACGAGCAGTACTTC
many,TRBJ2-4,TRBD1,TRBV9,CASSSQGLAKNIQYF,TGTGCCAGCAGCTCACAGGGGCTAGCCAAAAACATTCAGTACTTC
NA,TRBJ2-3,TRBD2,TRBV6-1,CASSEAGLAITDTQYF,TGTGCCAGCAGTGAAGCTGGACTAGCGATTACAGATACGCAGTATTTT
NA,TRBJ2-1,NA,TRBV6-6,CASSTNPGPASYNEQFF,TGTGCCAGCAGTACGAACCCAGGCCCAGCCTCCTACAATGAGCAGTTCTTC
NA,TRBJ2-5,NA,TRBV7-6,CASSSPDVDSEETQYF,TGTGCCAGCAGCTCCCCTGACGTGGACAGCGAAGAGACCCAGTACTTC
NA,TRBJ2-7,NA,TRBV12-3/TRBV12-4,CASSFGGAGFYEQYF,TGTGCCAGCAGTTTTGGGGGGGCAGGATTCTACGAGCAGTACTTC
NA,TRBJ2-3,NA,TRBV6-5,CASRRDSSEDTQYF,TGTGCCAGCAGAAGGGACTCCTCGGAAGATACGCAGTATTTT
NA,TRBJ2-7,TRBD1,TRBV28,CASSLGTVVSYEQYF,TGTGCCAGCAGTTTAGGGACAGTGGTCTCCTACGAGCAGTACTTC
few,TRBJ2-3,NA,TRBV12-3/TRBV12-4,CASSLAPRDTQYF,TGTGCCAGCAGTTTAGCGCCCAGAGATACGCAGTATTTT
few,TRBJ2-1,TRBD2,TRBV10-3,CATGTSDVGEQFF,TGTGCCACCGGGACTAGCGATGTGGGTGAGCAGTTCTTC
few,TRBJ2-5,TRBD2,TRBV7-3,CASSLAGGGETQYF,TGTGCCAGCAGCTTAGCGGGGGGGGGAGAGACCCAGTACTTC
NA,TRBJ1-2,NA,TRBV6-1,CASSERGDVYYGYTF,TGTGCCAGCAGTGAACGGGGGGACGTTTACTATGGCTACACCTTC
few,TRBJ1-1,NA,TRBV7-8,CASSFHNIGLPEAFF,TGTGCCAGCAGCTTCCATAATATAGGACTGCCTGAAGCTTTCTTT
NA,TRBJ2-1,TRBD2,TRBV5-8,CASSQREYPLSYNEQFF,TGTGCCAGCTCCCAGCGGGAGTATCCCCTCTCCTACAATGAGCAGTTCTTC
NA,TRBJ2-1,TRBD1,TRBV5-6,CASSLVWTGAADEQFF,TGTGCCAGCAGCTTGGTATGGACAGGGGCTGCGGATGAGCAGTTCTTC
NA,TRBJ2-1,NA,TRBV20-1,CSARDIMRSSYNEQFF,TGCAGTGCTAGAGATATTATGCGGAGCTCCTACAATGAGCAGTTCTTC
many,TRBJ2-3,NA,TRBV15,CATSRDRAASTDTQYF,TGTGCCACCAGCAGAGATAGGGCAGCTAGCACAGATACGCAGTATTTT
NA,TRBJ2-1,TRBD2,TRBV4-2,CASSQDPSGGENNEQFF,TGTGCCAGCAGCCAAGATCCCAGCGGGGGAGAGAACAATGAGCAGTTCTTC
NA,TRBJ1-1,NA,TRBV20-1,CSGMWNTEAFF,TGCAGTGGAATGTGGAACACTGAAGCTTTCTTT
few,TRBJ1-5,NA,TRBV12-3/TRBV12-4,CASSLLGNQPQHF,TGTGCCAGCAGTTTATTGGGGAATCAGCCCCAGCATTTT
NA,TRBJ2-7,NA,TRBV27,CASSLSSGSGYEQYF,TGTGCCAGCAGTTTATCGTCAGGTTCAGGCTACGAGCAGTACTTC
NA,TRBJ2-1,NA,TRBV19,CASRGVYNEQFF,TGTGCCAGCAGGGGGGTCTACAATGAGCAGTTCTTC
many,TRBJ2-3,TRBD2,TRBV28,CASSSTSGAPDTQYF,TGTGCCAGCAGTTCGACTAGCGGGGCTCCAGATACGCAGTATTTT
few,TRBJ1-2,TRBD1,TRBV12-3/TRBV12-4,CASSSGTVNGYTF,TGTGCCAGCTCCTCCGGGACAGTTAATGGCTACACCTTC
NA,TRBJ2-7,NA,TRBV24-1,CATSARGGYEQYF,TGTGCCACCAGTGCCCGGGGTGGCTACGAGCAGTACTTC
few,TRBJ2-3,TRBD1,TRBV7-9,CASSSAGTGFAYF,TGTGCCAGCAGCTCCGCCGGGACAGGGTTTGCGTATTTT
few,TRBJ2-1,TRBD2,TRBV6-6,CASSYGGSGRAKQFF,TGTGCCAGCAGTTACGGGGGTAGCGGGAGGGCCAAGCAGTTCTTC
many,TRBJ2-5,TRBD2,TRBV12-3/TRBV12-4,CASRPGTSRETQYF,TGTGCCAGCAGACCTGGGACTAGTCGGGAGACCCAGTACTTC
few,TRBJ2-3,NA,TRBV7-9,CASSLAWGGDGTDTQYF,TGTGCCAGCAGCTTAGCGTGGGGCGGGGACGGCACAGATACGCAGTATTTT
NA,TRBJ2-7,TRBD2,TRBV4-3,CASSQDVSVGAGGYEQYF,TGCGCCAGCAGCCAAGACGTGAGTGTTGGGGCCGGGGGGTACGAGCAGTACTTC
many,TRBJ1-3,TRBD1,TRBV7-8,CASSLATGGLGNTIYF,TGTGCCAGCAGCTTAGCGACAGGGGGTTTGGGAAACACCATATATTTT
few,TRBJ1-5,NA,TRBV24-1,CATSDLPRRKSNQPQHF,TGTGCCACCAGTGATTTGCCGAGACGGAAGAGCAATCAGCCCCAGCATTTT
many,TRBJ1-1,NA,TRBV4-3,CASSQDSVGVGAFF,TGCGCCAGCAGCCAAGATTCAGTAGGGGTGGGAGCTTTCTTT